Listed below are T cell receptor beta chains from one sample, sequenced in a study of neurological immune-mediated disorders. One entry per CDR3 protein, called by TCRdb with MiXCR from the 5' RACE reads. The table lists tens of thousands of distinct CDR3 sequences, less than 5.5% of them singletons, with approximately 7% in the top ten. The sample consisted of PBMCs. These receptors originate from a young man with multiple sclerosis. The CDR3 runs from the conserved cysteine through the conserved F or W. Fields, in order: clone size, V gene, J gene, D gene, CDR3 protein, CDR3 DNA. A D gene is named only where the DNA matches it firmly. A clone size is listed for some rows: how often the clone was seen (once, few, many), or a class if it is expanded.

many	TRBV14	TRBJ1-3	NA	CASSQDSARGNTIYF	TGTGCCAGCAGCCAAGATAGCGCCAGGGGAAACACCATATATTTT
NA	TRBV20-1	TRBJ1-5	NA	CSASSKGHNQPQNF	TGCAGTGCTAGTTCTAAAGGGCACAATCAGCCCCAGAATTTT
few	TRBV27	TRBJ1-2	NA	CASSSGGEGGIGYTF	TGTGCCAGCAGTTCCGGGGGAGAGGGTGGGATTGGCTACACCTTC
many	TRBV4-1	TRBJ2-7	NA	CASSQDLASYNEQYF	TGCGCCAGCAGCCAAGATCTAGCGAGCTACAACGAGCAGTACTTC
NA	TRBV20-1	TRBJ2-1	TRBD2	CSAKTSGAEYSYNEQFF	TGCAGTGCCAAGACTAGCGGGGCTGAATACTCCTACAATGAGCAGTTCTTC
many	TRBV20-1	TRBJ2-7	TRBD2	CSAATSRQAGWEQYF	TGCAGTGCCGCGACGTCCCGCCAAGCGGGATGGGAGCAGTACTTC
few	TRBV12-5	TRBJ1-6	NA	CASGLVPGYNSPLHF	TGTGCTAGTGGTTTGGTACCCGGATATAATTCACCCCTCCACTTT
many	TRBV5-1	TRBJ2-3	NA	CASSLMLVGAGTDTQYF	TGCGCCAGCAGCTTAATGCTAGTTGGGGCGGGAACAGATACGCAGTATTTT
many	TRBV4-1	TRBJ2-3	TRBD2	CASSRYGGVGDTQYF	TGCGCCAGCAGCCGCTACGGGGGGGTCGGAGATACGCAGTATTTT
few	TRBV5-1	TRBJ1-4	NA	CASSLDFRETNEKLFF	TGCGCCAGCAGCTTGGATTTTAGGGAAACTAATGAAAAACTGTTTTTT
few	TRBV5-6	TRBJ2-6	NA	CASSLLGRPSSGANVLTF	TGTGCCAGCAGCTTACTAGGGCGGCCCAGCTCTGGGGCCAACGTCCTGACTTTC
many	TRBV5-1	TRBJ1-1	NA	CASMGSDRTEAFF	TGCGCCAGCATGGGGTCCGATCGCACTGAAGCTTTCTTT
many	TRBV29-1	TRBJ2-7	NA	CSVGDPRGEQYF	TGCAGCGTTGGCGACCCTCGGGGCGAGCAGTACTTC
NA	TRBV7-2	TRBJ1-3	NA	CASSRYRGSRNTIYF	TGTGCCAGCAGCCGCTACCGAGGTTCTAGAAACACCATATATTTT
NA	TRBV6-6	TRBJ1-5	NA	CASSQGQIAQHF	TGTGCCAGCAGCCAAGGACAGATCGCCCAGCATTTT
many	TRBV15	TRBJ1-2	NA	CATSRGYGNYGYTF	TGTGCCACCAGCAGAGGATACGGGAACTATGGCTACACCTTC
few	TRBV6-1	TRBJ1-1	NA	CASSEGGRGGIDPEAFF	TGTGCCAGCAGTGAAGGGGGGAGAGGAGGGATCGACCCTGAAGCTTTCTTT
many	TRBV19	TRBJ2-2	NA	CASSTETGAANTGELFF	TGTGCCAGTAGTACCGAAACCGGGGCCGCGAACACCGGGGAGCTGTTTTTT